These 16 T cell receptor beta chains came from one sample sequenced in a study of shared clonotypes between healthy human individuals. Libraries were prepared by immunoSEQ multiplex PCR; TCRdb keeps only in-frame clonotypes and omits some of them. The data contain around 99,000 clones, almost 70% of them singletons. Sequenced sample: memory CD8+ T cells sorted from blood. As for subset: CD45RO+ cells pooled with CCR7-negative TemRA cells. The source is a young man in good health.

The chain combines TRBV11-1 with TRBJ2-3; 11 nucleotides line up with TRBD2. Germline lookup yields CDR1 SGHAT and CDR2 FQDESV (reference sequence). The CDR3 is 16 amino acids. With V trimmed by 5 bases and J by 6 bases, 10 bases remained unmatched. CDR3 DNA sequence: TGTGCCAGCAGCACTCCCACTAGCGGGAGCTATGATACGCAGTATTTT. This encodes CASSTPTSGSYDTQYF.

J is TRBJ2-7 and V is TRBV28, with 8 bases that match TRBD2. Germline trimming cut 7 bases from V and 2 bases from J; bases unmatched to any gene: 16. CDR1 is MDHEN, CDR2 SYDVKM, per germline. This CDR3 region has 17 residues. CDR3 nucleotides: TGTGCCAGCAACGGGTATGGCGGGAGGTCCGTAGCCTACGAGCAGTACTTC. It translates to CASNGYGGRSVAYEQYF. Complete variable domain (other parts from reference TRBV28 and TRBJ2-7): DVKVTQSSRYLVKRTGEKVFLECVQDMDHENMFWYRQDPGLGLRLIYFSYDVKMKEKGDIPEGYSVSREKKERFSLILESASTNQTSMYLCASNGYGGRSVAYEQYFGPGTRLTVT.

The table lists this clone with a few counts. The V and J genes are TRBV6-5 and TRBJ1-1, with D tentatively TRBD1 (5 bases). The CDR3 is made up of 12 amino acids. V lost 7 bases, J lost 5 bases, and 11 bases lay in between. Germline values: CDR1 MNHEY, CDR2 SVGAGI. The CDR3 region is CASTSGGTEAFF. CDR3 DNA: TGTGCCAGCACTTCCGGGGGTACTGAAGCTTTCTTT.

The sample holds one count of this clone. V gene TRBV28 combines with J gene TRBJ2-2; 7 bases are shared with TRBD1. J gave up 2 bases and V 6 bases, and 9 bases lay outside the gene matches. CDR1 is MDHEN, CDR2 SYDVKM, per germline. The CDR3 contains 16 residues. The CDR3 region has the DNA TGTGCCAGCAGCGATCACCAGGGGGTAAACACCGGGGAGCTGTTTTTT. Translating gives CASSDHQGVNTGELFF.

The sample holds a few counts of this clone. This chain connects TRBV28 to TRBJ2-7; 15 bases agree with TRBD2. V lost 6 bases and J lost 2; bases outside the gene matches: 5. The CDR3 runs 16 residues. Germline V gene data show CDR1 as MDHEN and CDR2 as SYDVKM. The CDR3 DNA reads as TGTGCCAGCAGCTGGACTAGCGGGAGGGGCCCCTACGAGCAGTACTTC. Translating gives CASSWTSGRGPYEQYF.

The chain joins TRBV28 to TRBJ2-1, with 8 positions matching TRBD2. The CDR3 consists of 15 residues. Germline CDR1 and CDR2: MDHEN and SYDVKM. The trim removed 6 bases at V and 5 bases at J, leaving 9 bases unmatched. The CDR3, as DNA: TGTGCCAGCAGGGAAGCGGGACTAGGGGACAATGAGCAGTTCTTC. It translates to CASREAGLGDNEQFF.

This chain joins TRBV7-9 and TRBJ2-7; 10 positions agree with TRBD1. Trimming removed 5 bases from V and 3 bases from J; junction bases left unmatched: 4. The CDR3 contains 14 residues. Germline CDR1 and CDR2: SEHNR and FQNEAQ (reference sequence). Written as DNA, the CDR3 is TGTGCCAGCAGCGGAGGGACAGGGGTCTACGAGCAGTACTTC. It specifies CASSGGTGVYEQYF.

For this clone: One end of the junction does not line up with germline, which may come from a read error. The sample holds other DNA sequences that translate to the same CDR3. This rearrangement joins TRBV15 to TRBJ2-7, with 12 bases fitting TRBD2. The CDR3 sequence is 13 residues long. Germline-derived CDR1 and CDR2 are LNHNV and YYDKDF (reference sequence). The CDR3 nucleotides read TGTGCCACACTAGCGGGAGGCTCCTACGAGCAGTATTTC. Its translation is CATLAGGSYEQYF.

V gene TRBV5-6 combines with J gene TRBJ2-5, with 8 bases aligning to TRBD1. V lost 1 base and J lost 2; bases outside the gene matches: 7. The germline gives CDR1 SGHDT, CDR2 YYEEEE. The CDR3 has 16 residues. In DNA, the CDR3 is TGTGCCAGCAGCTTGCCCGGGACAGGCCTACAAGAGACCCAGTACTTC. Its protein is CASSLPGTGLQETQYF.

This rearrangement joins TRBV11-2 to TRBJ2-5; D perhaps matches TRBD2 (7 bases). The V and J ends lost 6 bases and 4 bases respectively, with 12 bases between them. The CDR3 extends over 13 amino acids. CDR1 and CDR2 (germline): SGHAT, FQNNGV. This CDR3 reads CASRAAGAETQYF. The CDR3 nucleotides are TGTGCCAGCAGGGCCGCGGGGGCAGAGACCCAGTACTTC.

The CDR3 sequence is CASSSQGTGELFF. The CDR3 DNA sequence: TGTGCCAGCAGCTCACAGGGGACCGGGGAGCTGTTTTTT. The rearrangement uses TRBV7-3 and TRBJ2-2, with 7 bases matching TRBD1. CDR3 length: 13 amino acids. Trimming took 4 bases from V and 5 from J; bases not matched to a gene: 1. Per the germline V gene, CDR1 is SGHTA and CDR2 is FQGTGA.

This chain uses TRBV7-8 with TRBJ2-2; D is unclear. Deletions cut 1 base from V and 4 bases from J, with 7 bases between. CDR1 and CDR2 (germline): SGHVS, FQNEAQ. CDR3 length: 14 amino acids. DNA of the CDR3: TGTGCCAGCAGCTTAGACAAACTCACCGGGGAGCTGTTTTTT. The encoded protein is CASSLDKLTGELFF.

The rearrangement links TRBV7-9 to TRBJ2-1; D may be TRBD2 (6 bases). The germline gives CDR1 SEHNR, CDR2 FQNEAQ (reference sequence). This CDR3 region has 15 residues. Trimming took 2 bases from V and 6 from J, leaving 14 bases between them. This CDR3 reads CASSLLEGARNEQFF. CDR3 bases: TGTGCCAGCAGCTTACTGGAGGGAGCACGCAATGAGCAGTTCTTC.

The rearrangement joins TRBV10-2 to TRBJ1-4, with TRBD1 identical over 8 bases. CDR1 WSHSY and CDR2 SAAADI come from the germline V gene. This CDR3 region has 14 residues. The ends lost 6 bases at V and 5 bases at J; junction bases unmatched: 5. In nucleotides, the CDR3 is TGCGCCAGCAGCAGACAGGGGAAAAATGAAAAACTGTTTTTT. It is translated as CASSRQGKNEKLFF.

This chain joins TRBV15 and TRBJ2-5; D call uncertain. V was cut by 1 base and J by 1 base, with 10 bases left in between. Germline V gives CDR1 LNHNV, CDR2 YYDKDF (reference sequence). The CDR3 loop spans 15 amino acids. CDR3 DNA: TGTGCCACCAGCAGAGTTGTTGCAGGCCAAGAGACCCAGTACTTC. Its translation is CATSRVVAGQETQYF.

The rearrangement uses TRBV28 and TRBJ2-7, with 11 nucleotides matching TRBD2. The CDR3 has 12 residues. CDR1 is MDHEN, CDR2 SYDVKM, per germline. CDR3 region: CATSGVSYEQYF. As DNA, the CDR3 is TGTGCGACTAGCGGGGTCTCCTACGAGCAGTACTTC.